This TCR beta chain was retrieved from a study of chronic HIV infection and antiretroviral therapy. One entry per CDR3 protein results from TCRdb running MiXCR on the 5' RACE reads. The sample lists approximately 30,000 distinct CDR3 sequences, around 8.6% seen once, with under 3% in the top ten. The CDR3 has 16 residues. Germline V gives CDR1 SGHRS, CDR2 YFSETQ. V shed 0 bases, J shed 0 bases, and the junction held 4 bases outside the gene matches. Ten or more counts support this clonotype. Material: peripheral blood. The sequence derives from an adult who had HIV and had not received antiretroviral therapy, or was an uninfected healthy control (not recorded which). The chain uses TRBV5-1 and TRBJ2-3, with TRBD2 matching 7 bases. The DNA of the CDR3 is TGCGCCAGCAGCTTGGTTTCGGGGGGTAGCACAGATACGCAGTATTTT. It is translated as CASSLVSGGSTDTQYF. The entire variable domain, with the rest obtained from reference TRBV5-1 and TRBJ2-3, is as follows: KAGVTQTPRYLIKTRGQQVTLSCSPISGHRSVSWYQQTPGQGLQFLFEYFSETQRNKGNFPGRFSGRQFSNSRSEMNVSTLELGDSALYLCASSLVSGGSTDTQYFGPGTRLTVL.